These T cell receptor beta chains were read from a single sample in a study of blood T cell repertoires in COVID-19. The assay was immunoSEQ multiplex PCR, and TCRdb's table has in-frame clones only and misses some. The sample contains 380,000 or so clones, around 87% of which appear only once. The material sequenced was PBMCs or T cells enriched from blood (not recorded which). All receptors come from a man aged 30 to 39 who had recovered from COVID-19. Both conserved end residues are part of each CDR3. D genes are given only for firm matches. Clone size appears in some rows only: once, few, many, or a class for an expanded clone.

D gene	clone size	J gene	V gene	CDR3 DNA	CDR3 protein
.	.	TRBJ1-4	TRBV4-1	TGCGCCAGCAGCCAAGCCAACAGTGAGAATGAAAAACTGTTTTTT	CASSQANSENEKLFF
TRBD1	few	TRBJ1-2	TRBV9	TGTGCCAGCAGCGGGGGAGGGACAGGGACTAACTATGGCTACACCTTC	CASSGGGTGTNYGYTF
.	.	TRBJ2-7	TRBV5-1	TGCGCCAGCAGCTTGGCGGGAGAGATCTACGAGCAGTACTTC	CASSLAGEIYEQYF
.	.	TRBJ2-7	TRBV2	TGTGCCAGCAGTTGGCTGGGCAGGGGAGAGCAGTACTTC	CASSWLGRGEQYF
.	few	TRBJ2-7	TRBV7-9	TGTGCCAGCAGCCCGGACAGTCTCGAGCAGTACTTC	CASSPDSLEQYF
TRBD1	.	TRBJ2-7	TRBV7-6	TGTGCCAGCAGCTCATCCGGGACAGACTCCTACGAGCAGTACTTC	CASSSSGTDSYEQYF
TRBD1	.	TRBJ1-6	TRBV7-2	TGTGCCAGCAGCTTAGATGGGGGGACAGGGTCACCCCTCCACTTT	CASSLDGGTGSPLHF
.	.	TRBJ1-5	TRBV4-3	TGCGCCAGCAGCCAATTTTGGCAGGCGTCCGATCAGCCCCAGCATTTT	CASSQFWQASDQPQHF
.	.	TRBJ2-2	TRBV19	TGTGCCAGTAGTGGGGAGACATGGCCTAAGTACACCGGGGAGCTGTTTTTT	CASSGETWPKYTGELFF
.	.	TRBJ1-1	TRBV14	TGTGCCAGCAGCCGGGACACTTACACTGAAGCTTTCTTT	CASSRDTYTEAFF
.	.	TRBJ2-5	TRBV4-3	TGCGCCAGCAGCCAAGATCTGTTATCTCAAGAGACCCAGTACTTC	CASSQDLLSQETQYF
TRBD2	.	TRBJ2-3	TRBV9	TGTGCCAGCAGCGTAGGAGCGGGGGCGTTCACAGATACGCAGTATTTT	CASSVGAGAFTDTQYF
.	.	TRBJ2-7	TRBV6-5	TGTGCCAGCAGCGCGAGGGCCTACGAGCAGTACTTC	CASSARAYEQYF
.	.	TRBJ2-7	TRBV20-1	TGCAGTGCTAGTAATACCAGGGGTTCCTACGAGCAGTACTTC	CSASNTRGSYEQYF
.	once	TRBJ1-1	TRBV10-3	TGTGCCATCAGTGAGTCGGTTAACAGGGACACTGAAGCTTTCTTT	CAISESVNRDTEAFF
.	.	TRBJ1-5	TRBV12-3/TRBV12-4	TGTGCCAGCAGCCGTGGAGTGGATCGGCCCCAGCATTTT	CASSRGVDRPQHF
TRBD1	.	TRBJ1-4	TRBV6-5	TGTGCCAGCAGTTCCTGGACAGGTGAAAAACTGTTTTTT	CASSSWTGEKLFF
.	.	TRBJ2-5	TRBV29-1	TGCAGCGTTGAAGTCCCTGAGACCCAGTACTTC	CSVEVPETQYF
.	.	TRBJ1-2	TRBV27	TGTGCCAGCAGCCGTTACAGCAATAACTATGGCTACACCTTC	CASSRYSNNYGYTF